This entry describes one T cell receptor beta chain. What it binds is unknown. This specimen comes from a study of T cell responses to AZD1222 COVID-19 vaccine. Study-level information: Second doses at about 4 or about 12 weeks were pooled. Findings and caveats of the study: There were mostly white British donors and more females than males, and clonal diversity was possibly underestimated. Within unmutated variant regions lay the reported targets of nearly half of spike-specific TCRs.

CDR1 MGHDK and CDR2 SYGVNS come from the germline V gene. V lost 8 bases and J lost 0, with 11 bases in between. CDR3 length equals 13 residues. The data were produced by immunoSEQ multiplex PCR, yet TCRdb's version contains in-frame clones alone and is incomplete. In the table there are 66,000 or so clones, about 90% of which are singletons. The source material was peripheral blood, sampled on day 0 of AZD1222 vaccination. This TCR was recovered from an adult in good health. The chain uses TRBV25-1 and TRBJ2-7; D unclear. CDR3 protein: CASGASGSYEQYF. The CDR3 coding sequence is TGTGCCAGCGGCGCCTCTGGCTCCTACGAGCAGTACTTC.